The 30 T cell receptor beta chains below come from one sample, sequenced in a study of OX40 agonist ivuxolimab in advanced cancers. The data were produced by immunoSEQ multiplex PCR, yet TCRdb's version contains in-frame clones alone and is incomplete. Of 45,000 or so clones in the sample, roughly 90% are singletons; the top ten hold around 20%. This sample comprised CD4+ or CD8+ T cells sorted from blood, obtained in a trial of the OX40 agonist ivuxolimab. The source is an adult with an advanced solid tumor such as melanoma, head and neck, liver or kidney cancer.

The chain links TRBV5-5 to TRBJ1-2; the match to TRBD1 covers 7 bases. The J segment lost 2 bases and the V segment lost 3 bases, leaving 1 base of the junction unmatched. In germline, CDR1 is SGHKS, CDR2 YYEKEE (reference sequence). The CDR3 contains 13 residues. CDR3 residues: CASSSGGNYGYTF. DNA of the CDR3: TGTGCCAGCAGCTCAGGGGGAAACTATGGCTACACCTTC. The variable domain in full, completed from reference TRBV5-5 and TRBJ1-2, reads DAGVTQSPTHLIKTRGQQVTLRCSPISGHKSVSWYQQVLGQGPQFIFQYYEKEERGRGNFPDRFSARQFPNYSSELNVNALLLGDSALYLCASSSGGNYGYTFGSGTRLTVV.

The genes are TRBV9 and TRBJ1-2; D ambiguous. Trimming took 1 base from V and 3 from J, leaving 7 bases between them. In germline, CDR1 is SGDLS, CDR2 YYNGEE. The CDR3 length is 13 residues. CDR3 DNA sequence: TGTGCCAGCAGCGTAACCGGCGACTATGGCTACACCTTC. Translated: CASSVTGDYGYTF.

This rearrangement joins TRBV7-6 to TRBJ2-1; weak D call: TRBD2 (6 bases). The V end was cut by 0 bases, the J end by 3 bases, with 12 bases between. This CDR3 is 16 amino acids long. Germline CDR1 is SGHVS and CDR2 is FNYEAQ. CDR3 in amino acids: CASSLAGQDYYNEQFF. The CDR3 DNA reads as TGTGCCAGCAGCTTAGCAGGGCAGGACTACTACAATGAGCAGTTCTTC.

The chain joins TRBV19 to TRBJ2-5; TRBD1 or TRBD2 may be the D gene (5 bases each). CDR1 and CDR2 from the germline V gene are LNHDA and SQIVND (reference sequence). This CDR3 is built from 13 residues. V lost 3 bases, J lost 5 bases, and 10 bases lay in between. The CDR3 sequence is CASSMAGAETQYF. The CDR3 DNA sequence: TGTGCCAGTAGTATGGCCGGGGCCGAGACCCAGTACTTC.

This chain joins TRBV28 and TRBJ2-3; 9 nucleotides match TRBD1. V was clipped by 6 bases and J by 5 bases; unmatched bases: 6. The germline CDR1 and CDR2 sequences are MDHEN and SYDVKM. This CDR3 has 14 amino acids. CDR3 coding DNA: TGTGCCAGCAGGGTACAGGGGGCTGGAGATACGCAGTATTTT. Amino acid sequence: CASRVQGAGDTQYF.

The chain combines TRBV5-5 with TRBJ2-1; 9 nucleotides align to TRBD1. The CDR3 extends over 13 amino acids. The germline CDR1 and CDR2 sequences are SGHKS and YYEKEE (reference sequence). Germline trimming cut 4 bases from V and 15 bases from J; bases unmatched to any gene: 11. CDR3 nucleotide sequence: TGTGCCAGCAGCGGACAGGGGCATGACTTGGGGTTCTTC. Translation: CASSGQGHDLGFF.

The J gene is TRBJ2-5, the V gene TRBV6-5; a weak D match, TRBD1 (5 bases). CDR1 MNHEY and CDR2 SVGAGI come from the germline V gene. The CDR3 is 15 amino acids. Between the trimmed V and J ends, which lost 6 bases and 2 bases, there was a span of 16 bases. The CDR3 here is CASSTSRQLQETQYF. CDR3 DNA: TGTGCCAGCAGCACTTCAAGACAGTTACAAGAGACCCAGTACTTC.

The chain recombines TRBV4-1 with TRBJ1-5; D perhaps matches TRBD1 (5 bases). CDR3 size: 15 residues. V lost 3 bases and J lost 2, with 11 bases in between. Germline V gives CDR1 MGHRA, CDR2 YSYEKL. The CDR3 sequence: CASSQGLNRNQPQHF. CDR3 DNA sequence: TGCGCCAGCAGCCAGGGACTCAACCGCAATCAGCCCCAGCATTTT.

The gene calls are TRBV11-2 and TRBJ2-7, with 7 bases that match TRBD1. Germline V gives CDR1 SGHAT, CDR2 FQNNGV. The CDR3 sequence is 19 residues long. Trimming at V came to 3 bases and at J to 3 bases, leaving 20 bases not matched to a gene. This CDR3 is CASSLAGTARTLGYYEQYF. CDR3 coding DNA: TGTGCCAGCAGCTTGGCCGGGACAGCCCGTACGTTGGGGTACTACGAGCAGTACTTC.

The rearrangement uses TRBV5-1 and TRBJ1-4; D gene unclear. Trimming took off 4 bases at V and 3 bases at J, with 7 bases between the two ends. Germline CDR1 reads SGHRS; CDR2 reads YFSETQ. The CDR3 loop spans 13 amino acids. CDR3 region: CASSRRANEKLFF. DNA of the CDR3: TGCGCCAGCAGCCGGCGAGCTAATGAAAAACTGTTTTTT.

CDR3 sequence reads: CASSEDHIRGEQYF. The CDR3 nucleotides read TGTGCCAGCAGTGAAGATCACATACGTGGGGAGCAGTACTTC. V usage is TRBV6-1 and J usage is TRBJ2-7; unclear D gene. The V end was cut by 1 base, the J end by 7 bases, with 14 bases between. From germline, CDR1 is MNHNS and CDR2 SASEGT. This CDR3 comprises 14 residues.

This sequence joins TRBV7-6 and TRBJ2-2; perhaps TRBD1 as D (6 bases). V shed 7 bases and J shed 7 bases, with 13 bases lying between them. CDR3 length: 13 residues. Germline lookup yields CDR1 SGHVS and CDR2 FNYEAQ. The CDR3, as DNA: TGTGCCAGCATAGGGGGAGATGGCGGGGAGCTGTTTTTT. It specifies CASIGGDGGELFF.

Written as DNA, the CDR3 is TGCGCCAGCAGCCAAGATAAAGGGGGGACGGCAGGTACGCAGTATTTT. It translates to CASSQDKGGTAGTQYF. The gene calls are TRBV4-1 and TRBJ2-3, with D perhaps matching TRBD1 or TRBD2 (6 bases each). This CDR3 has 16 amino acids. Germline-derived CDR1 and CDR2 are MGHRA and YSYEKL. V lost 0 bases to trimming and J lost 8 bases, with 18 bases between them.

The chain has TRBV6-6 and TRBJ1-1; a weak D match, TRBD1 (6 bases). The length of the CDR3 is 13 residues. V was trimmed by 2 bases and J by 4 bases, leaving 8 bases between them. Germline assignment: CDR1 MNHNY and CDR2 SVGAGI (reference sequence). CDR3 nucleotides: TGTGCCAGCAGTTACACAGGGCCCACTGAAGCTTTCTTT. It specifies CASSYTGPTEAFF.

The chain carries TRBV7-6 and TRBJ2-7, with no clear D. Germline V gives CDR1 SGHVS, CDR2 FNYEAQ. V dropped 5 bases and J dropped 4 bases, with 9 bases sitting between them. CDR3 length equals 12 residues. CDR3 sequence: CASSLNHYEQYF. The CDR3 region has the DNA TGTGCCAGCAGCCTAAATCATTACGAGCAGTACTTC.

This chain links TRBV29-1 with TRBJ1-2; D uncertain. The CDR3 length is 10 residues. V was shortened by 4 bases and J by 6 bases, with 6 bases between the two germline ends. Per germline, CDR1 SQVTM and CDR2 ANQGSEA. Here the CDR3 reads CSVAKNGYTF. The CDR3 bases are TGCAGCGTTGCTAAGAATGGCTACACCTTC.

The CDR3 bases are TGTGCCAGTACGACGAACTACTACACTGAAGCTTTCTTT. This translates into CASTTNYYTEAFF. The V gene is TRBV19, the J gene TRBJ1-1; D is unresolved. The CDR3 consists of 13 residues. The V end was cut by 7 bases, the J end by 3 bases, with 12 bases between. Germline V CDR1 and CDR2: LNHDA, SQIVND (reference sequence). The complete variable domain, with remaining parts taken from reference TRBV19 and TRBJ1-1, reads DGGITQSPKYLFRKEGQNVTLSCEQNLNHDAMYWYRQDPGQGLRLIYYSQIVNDFQKGDIAEGYSVSREKKESFPLTVTSAQKNPTAFYLCASTTNYYTEAFFGQGTRLTVV.

The chain has TRBV2 and TRBJ2-7; D perhaps matches TRBD2 (7 bases). Trimming stripped 4 bases from V and 4 bases from J, with 20 bases between. Per germline, CDR1 SNHLY and CDR2 FYNNEI. This CDR3 comprises 16 residues. The CDR3, as DNA: TGTGCCAGCAGTGGGGAGGGGGGGTCCCTAGCATACGAGCAGTACTTC. Its translation is CASSGEGGSLAYEQYF.

The chain is built from TRBV15 and TRBJ1-6, with TRBD1 identical over 10 bases. The trim removed 0 bases at V and 9 bases at J, leaving 5 bases unmatched. CDR1 is LNHNV, CDR2 YYDKDF, per germline (reference sequence). The CDR3 is 16 amino acids. In DNA form, the CDR3 reads TGTGCCACCAGCAGAGATAGTAGGGACAGGGGTTCACCCCTCCACTTT. Encoded protein: CATSRDSRDRGSPLHF.

This clone was recorded once. The V and J genes are TRBV6-5 and TRBJ2-5; D is perhaps TRBD1 (5 bases). Germline V gene data show CDR1 as MNHEY and CDR2 as SVGAGI. Trimming pared 7 bases from V and 1 base from J, leaving 10 bases between. The CDR3 covers 13 residues. The CDR3 DNA is TGTGCCAGCATCGGACACCCCCAAGAGACCCAGTACTTC. Amino acids: CASIGHPQETQYF.

This chain uses TRBV5-1 with TRBJ1-2; possibly TRBD1 for D (5 bases). The CDR3 is 14 amino acids. V was cut by 4 bases and J by 2 bases, with 12 bases left in between. Germline CDR1 and CDR2: SGHRS and YFSETQ. CDR3 DNA sequence: TGCGCCAGCAGCCCCCTGGGGCCGAACTATGGCTACACCTTC. Its translation is CASSPLGPNYGYTF.

The V gene is TRBV11-3, the J gene TRBJ2-1; D unclear. This CDR3 is 16 amino acids long. The V end was cut by 0 bases, the J end by 0 bases, with 9 bases between. Germline V CDR1 and CDR2: SGHNT, YENEEA. CDR3 loop: CASSLDTAHSYNEQFF. CDR3 bases: TGTGCCAGCAGCTTAGATACTGCGCACTCCTACAATGAGCAGTTCTTC.

V usage is TRBV23-1 and J usage is TRBJ1-1; a possible D gene is TRBD1 (5 bases). TRBV23-1 is assigned to the ORF class and has an uncertain function. The CDR3 totals 15 residues. Trimming cost V 0 bases and J 6 bases, with 14 bases left between them. The CDR3 sequence: CASSQSGRGGPEAFF. CDR3 coding DNA: TGCGCCAGCAGTCAATCAGGGCGGGGGGGTCCTGAAGCTTTCTTT.

The chain is built from TRBV30 and TRBJ2-5; D uncertain. The germline V gene has CDR1 GTSNPN and CDR2 SVGIG (reference sequence). The CDR3 loop spans 13 amino acids. The V end lost 0 bases, the J end lost 2 bases, and 7 bases lay between the germline ends. The CDR3 DNA is TGTGCCTGGAGTGTGGCCTTTCAAGAGACCCAGTACTTC. It translates to CAWSVAFQETQYF.

This chain connects TRBV4-1 to TRBJ1-2; D is ambiguous. In germline, CDR1 is MGHRA, CDR2 YSYEKL. The CDR3 runs 15 residues. Trimming took 1 base from V and 2 from J, leaving 11 bases between them. The CDR3 bases are TGCGCCAGCAGCCAAGGGACCCCAGCAAACTATGGCTACACCTTC. Its protein product is CASSQGTPANYGYTF.

The chain joins TRBV19 to TRBJ1-1, with TRBD1 matching over 7 bases. CDR3 length equals 12 residues. Trimming took 10 bases from V and 7 from J; bases not matched to a gene: 9. Germline V CDR1 and CDR2: LNHDA, SQIVND (reference sequence). The CDR3 DNA sequence: TGTGCCACCTTAAGGGGGCTGAATGAAGCTTTCTTT. It translates to CATLRGLNEAFF.

The rearrangement uses TRBV27 and TRBJ2-7; tentative D call: TRBD2 (7 bases). V lost 6 bases to trimming and J lost 2 bases, with 20 bases between them. The CDR3 length is 16 residues. The germline gives CDR1 MNHEY, CDR2 SMNVEV (reference sequence). The CDR3 reads CASSPGGTQGPYEQYF. CDR3 sequence (DNA): TGTGCCAGCAGCCCCGGGGGGACACAAGGTCCCTACGAGCAGTACTTC.

This chain joins TRBV25-1 and TRBJ2-1; D is uncertain. CDR1 MGHDK and CDR2 SYGVNS come from the germline V gene. The CDR3 runs to 12 residues. The V gene lost 1 base and the J gene lost 4 bases, with 2 bases spanning the gap. CDR3 sequence: CASSESYNEQFF. As DNA, the CDR3 is TGTGCCAGCAGTGAATCATACAATGAGCAGTTCTTC.

This chain links TRBV5-4 with TRBJ2-7; 7 bases are a match to TRBD2. The V gene's germline CDR1 is SGHNT and CDR2 YYREEE (reference sequence). This CDR3 contains 14 residues. Unmatched junction bases numbered 4, after V lost 2 bases and J lost 2 bases. CDR3: CASSFAGTTYEQYF. The CDR3 coding sequence is TGTGCCAGCAGCTTTGCGGGGACTACCTACGAGCAGTACTTC.

This chain links TRBV5-1 with TRBJ2-7; TRBD2 aligns across 7 bases. Germline lookup yields CDR1 SGHRS and CDR2 YFSETQ. The CDR3 consists of 15 residues. With 0 bases clipped from V and 0 bases from J, the junction kept 3 bases outside the gene matches. The CDR3 loop reads CASSLAGGGSYEQYF. For the CDR3, the DNA is TGCGCCAGCAGCTTGGCGGGGGGAGGCTCCTACGAGCAGTACTTC. The variable domain in full, with the rest retrieved from reference TRBV5-1 and TRBJ2-7, is KAGVTQTPRYLIKTRGQQVTLSCSPISGHRSVSWYQQTPGQGLQFLFEYFSETQRNKGNFPGRFSGRQFSNSRSEMNVSTLELGDSALYLCASSLAGGGSYEQYFGPGTRLTVT.